This T cell receptor (beta chain) is from a study of identical twins. TCRdb redid the calling of the 5' RACE reads with MiXCR, one entry per CDR3 protein. Of fewer than 350,000 distinct CDR3 sequences listed, less than 9% were seen once; the top ten hold 2% to 2.5%. Findings and caveats of the study: Fewer insertions were carried by abundant cord blood beta clonotypes, but none was seen in memory repertoires.

A word on this clonotype: The target antigen is unknown.

The V segment lost 3 bases and the J segment 8 bases; nucleotides outside the gene matches: 6. Germline CDR1 and CDR2: MRHNA and SNTAGT. The CDR3 loop spans 14 amino acids. These data also featured in a second study, about yellow fever vaccine responses in identical twins.

The chain carries TRBV6-4 and TRBJ2-1; 8 bases agree with TRBD2. What was sequenced was memory (CD45RO+) T cells sorted from blood. The TCR comes from a woman aged 18-30 years in good health. The CDR3 coding sequence is TGTGCCAGCAGTGAAACGGGGGGGCCGGATGAGCAGTTCTTC. This encodes CASSETGGPDEQFF.